This T cell receptor beta chain originates from a study of OX40 agonist ivuxolimab in advanced cancers. This table comes from immunoSEQ multiplex PCR, and its TCRdb copy is limited to in-frame clones, with some not included. Altogether around 19,000 clones are present, around 76% being singletons, with the ten largest covering about a fifth. Germline CDR1 reads MNHEY; CDR2 reads SVGAGI. Trimming took 2 bases from V and 1 from J, leaving 7 bases between them. The CDR3 has 14 residues. The source of this sequence is an adult with an advanced solid tumor such as melanoma, head and neck, liver or kidney cancer. The specimen was CD4+ or CD8+ T cells sorted from blood, collected in a trial of the OX40 agonist ivuxolimab. The chain links TRBV6-5 to TRBJ2-3; no clear D. CDR3 DNA sequence: TGTGCCAGCAGTTACAGGACCCGCACAGATACGCAGTATTTT. This translates into CASSYRTRTDTQYF.